This passage covers 3 T cell receptor beta chains from one sample sequenced in a study of blood T cell repertoires in COVID-19. Sequencing used immunoSEQ multiplex PCR; TCRdb keeps in-frame clones, though not all of them. The sample has approximately 230,000 clones, 87% seen once. Input material: peripheral blood. Receptors originate from a man aged 18 to 30 with active or convalescent COVID-19.

The chain has TRBV30 and TRBJ1-6; TRBD1 agrees at 8 bases. The CDR3 is 15 residues long. V dropped 1 base and J dropped 8; count of bases not matched to a gene: 7. CDR1 and CDR2 (germline): GTSNPN, SVGIG (reference sequence). The CDR3 sequence: CAWSGRDRPYSPLHF. DNA for the CDR3: TGTGCCTGGAGTGGCCGGGACAGGCCGTATTCACCCCTCCACTTT.

The chain links TRBV19 to TRBJ1-5; TRBD1 aligns across 10 bases. CDR1 is LNHDA and CDR2 is SQIVND in the germline V gene (reference sequence). This CDR3 contains 15 residues. J was trimmed by 2 bases and V by 7 bases; bases with no gene match: 5. This chain's CDR3 is CASIAGTGGNQPQHF. The CDR3 nucleotides read TGTGCCAGTATTGCCGGGACAGGGGGCAATCAGCCCCAGCATTTT.

This clone was observed a handful of times. V gene TRBV7-2 combines with J gene TRBJ1-1; D not certain. This CDR3 spans 14 amino acids. CDR1 SGHTA and CDR2 FQGNSA come from the germline V gene. The germline V and J ends were trimmed by 2 bases and 11 bases, with 18 bases remaining between them. The CDR3 sequence: CASSLLHAGGEAFF. CDR3 coding DNA: TGTGCCAGCAGCTTACTACATGCTGGCGGTGAGGCTTTCTTT. The whole variable domain, remainder taken from reference TRBV7-2 and TRBJ1-1, is GAGVSQSPSNKVTEKGKDVELRCDPISGHTALYWYRQSLGQGLEFLIYFQGNSAPDKSGLPSDRFSAERTGGSVSTLTIQRTQQEDSAVYLCASSLLHAGGEAFFGQGTRLTVV.